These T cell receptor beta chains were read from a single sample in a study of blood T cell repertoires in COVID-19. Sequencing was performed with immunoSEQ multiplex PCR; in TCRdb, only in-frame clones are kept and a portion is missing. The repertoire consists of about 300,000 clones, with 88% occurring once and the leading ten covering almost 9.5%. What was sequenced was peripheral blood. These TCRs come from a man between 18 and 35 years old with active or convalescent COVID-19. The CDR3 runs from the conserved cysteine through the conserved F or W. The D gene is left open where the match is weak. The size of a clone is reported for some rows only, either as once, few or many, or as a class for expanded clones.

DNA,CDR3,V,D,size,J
TGTGCCAGCAGTTTAGGAGCATCACCCCTCCACTTT,CASSLGASPLHF,TRBV27,-,-,TRBJ1-6
TGTGCCAGCAGCTTAGATGCGGACAGGGGATATTACAATGAGCAGTTCTTC,CASSLDADRGYYNEQFF,TRBV11-2,TRBD1,-,TRBJ2-1
TGCGCCAGCAGCTCCCTGGGCCTGACAGGGATGTCAAAAGAGACCCAGTACTTC,CASSSLGLTGMSKETQYF,TRBV5-1,TRBD1,once,TRBJ2-5
TGTGCCAGCTCACCCTTAGCGGGGAGCCAAGAGACCCAGTACTTC,CASSPLAGSQETQYF,TRBV18,TRBD2,few,TRBJ2-5
TGTGCCATTCAAGGGGGCGCGTCAGAGCAGTACTTC,CAIQGGASEQYF,TRBV10-3,TRBD1,-,TRBJ2-7
TGTGCCAGCAGTTTAGGGACAGCAGGAACCGGGTACTTC,CASSLGTAGTGYF,TRBV12-3/TRBV12-4,-,-,TRBJ2-5
TGTGCCAGTAGTCAACGAGATGCGGACACCGGGGAGCTGTTTTTT,CASSQRDADTGELFF,TRBV19,-,-,TRBJ2-2
TGTGCCAGCAGCTTAGATACTAGCGGGTACACAGATACGCAGTATTTT,CASSLDTSGYTDTQYF,TRBV7-8,TRBD2,-,TRBJ2-3
TGTGCCACCAGTGATTGGGGCAGACCCGGCGGTAATCAGCCCCAGCATTTT,CATSDWGRPGGNQPQHF,TRBV24-1,-,-,TRBJ1-5
TGTGCCAGCAGCTTATGGGCGGGCACTGAAGCTTTCTTT,CASSLWAGTEAFF,TRBV7-2,-,-,TRBJ1-1
TGTGCCAGCAGCCGCCATGGACAGTACCAAGAGACCCAGTACTTC,CASSRHGQYQETQYF,TRBV6-5,-,-,TRBJ2-5
TGCGCCAGCAGCTTCACGACAGGTGGGGGCACAGATACGCAGTATTTT,CASSFTTGGGTDTQYF,TRBV5-1,-,-,TRBJ2-3
TGTGCCAGCAGGACAGGGTGGGACACTGAAGCTTTCTTT,CASRTGWDTEAFF,TRBV13,TRBD1,-,TRBJ1-1
TGTGCCAGCAGTTACCTCAGGGGGTCCGGCGGCTACACCTTC,CASSYLRGSGGYTF,TRBV6-2/TRBV6-3,TRBD1,-,TRBJ1-2
TGCGCCAGCGCGGATAACCTCTCTGGGGCCAACGTCCTGACTTTC,CASADNLSGANVLTF,TRBV5-1,-,-,TRBJ2-6
TGCGCCAGCAGTGTTCCGGGGAAGAACATTCAGTACTTC,CASSVPGKNIQYF,TRBV10-2,-,few,TRBJ2-4
TGTGCCAGCAGTTTCAGCGGGGGGTCGTATGAGCAGTTCTTC,CASSFSGGSYEQFF,TRBV27,TRBD2,-,TRBJ2-1
TGCGCCAGCAGACAGACCTTAGATCAGCCCCAGCATTTT,CASRQTLDQPQHF,TRBV4-1,-,few,TRBJ1-5
TGTGCCATCAGTGAGCCGAGGACAGGGGAGGGTGGCTACACCTTC,CAISEPRTGEGGYTF,TRBV10-3,TRBD1,-,TRBJ1-2
TGTGCCAGTACCATAGGGGCATACCCGGAAAAACTGTTTTTT,CASTIGAYPEKLFF,TRBV19,-,-,TRBJ1-4
TGTGCCAGCAGCTCGGGACTACAGCCCTCCTACGAGCAGTACTTC,CASSSGLQPSYEQYF,TRBV7-9,TRBD2,-,TRBJ2-7
TGCGCCAGCAGCCAAGGACAGTTTAACACTGAAGCTTTCTTT,CASSQGQFNTEAFF,TRBV4-3,-,few,TRBJ1-1
TGTGCCAGTAGTATGCGTTCCACGCTAGCCTACGAGCAGTACTTC,CASSMRSTLAYEQYF,TRBV19,-,-,TRBJ2-7
TGTGCCAGTAGTGCCGGACAGATCCGCTATGGCTACACCTTC,CASSAGQIRYGYTF,TRBV19,-,-,TRBJ1-2
TGCGCCAGCGGACCGGACAGGGAAAAACTGTTTTTT,CASGPDREKLFF,TRBV10-1,TRBD1,-,TRBJ1-4
TGCGCCAGCAGTGAATCCCGGGGGGCCCCGACCGGGGAGCTGTTTTTT,CASSESRGAPTGELFF,TRBV10-1,-,-,TRBJ2-2
TGTGCCAGCAGTCCCCCCCCCTCGGAGACCCAGTACTTC,CASSPPPSETQYF,TRBV12-3/TRBV12-4,-,-,TRBJ2-5
TGTGCCAGTAGTAAGGCCGGGGAGAACACTGAAGCTTTCTTT,CASSKAGENTEAFF,TRBV19,-,-,TRBJ1-1
TGCGCCAGCAGCCAAAACCCGACTAGCGGGGGCCAAGAGACCCAGTACTTC,CASSQNPTSGGQETQYF,TRBV4-1,TRBD2,-,TRBJ2-5